These 10 T cell receptor beta chains were all obtained from the same sample, sequenced in a study of T cell changes during pregnancy in multiple sclerosis. The assay was immunoSEQ multiplex PCR, and TCRdb's table has in-frame clones only and misses some. The sample holds tens of thousands of clones, 80% to 95% seen once. This material consisted of peripheral blood, taken in the second trimester of pregnancy. The receptor source for this set is a female donor with multiple sclerosis, enrolled in a pregnancy study.

The rearrangement links TRBV7-9 to TRBJ1-1, with D perhaps TRBD1 (5 bases). Looked up from germline, CDR1 is SEHNR and CDR2 is FQNEAQ (reference sequence). Trimming removed 3 bases from V and 3 bases from J, with 8 bases in between. The CDR3 contains 13 residues. The CDR3 bases are TGTGCCAGCAGCTTTTGGGGGGACACTGAAGCTTTCTTT. Encoded protein: CASSFWGDTEAFF.

The chain employs TRBV7-2 and TRBJ2-3; 7 nucleotides agree with TRBD1. J was trimmed by 3 bases and V by 2 bases; bases with no gene match: 5. CDR1 SGHTA and CDR2 FQGNSA come from the germline V gene. The CDR3 consists of 15 residues. CDR3 in DNA: TGTGCCAGCAGCTTAAGGGGGCGCCTTACAGATACGCAGTATTTT. Protein: CASSLRGRLTDTQYF.

This chain links TRBV11-2 with TRBJ1-1; D is undetermined. With 8 bases removed from V and 4 bases from J, the gap between germline ends came to 14 bases. The germline CDR1 and CDR2 sequences are SGHAT and FQNNGV. The CDR3 extends over 13 amino acids. CDR3: CASRDVWSTEAFF. CDR3 bases: TGTGCCAGCCGCGACGTTTGGAGCACTGAAGCTTTCTTT.

This clone appeared a single time. The rearrangement joins TRBV11-2 to TRBJ2-1, with D perhaps TRBD2 (5 bases). Trimming pared 0 bases from V and 16 bases from J, leaving 13 bases between. Per the germline V gene, CDR1 is SGHAT and CDR2 is FQNNGV. This CDR3 comprises 12 residues. This chain's CDR3 is CASSLETTNHFF. The CDR3 bases are TGTGCCAGCAGCTTAGAGACTACCAACCATTTCTTC.

The chain uses TRBV7-2 and TRBJ2-7; the D gene is possibly TRBD1 (6 bases). CDR1 and CDR2 from the germline V gene are SGHTA and FQGNSA. The CDR3 is made up of 14 amino acids. V was clipped by 3 bases and J by 1 base, with 10 bases between them. CDR3 bases: TGTGCCAGCAGCTTCCGGGACAAATCCTACGAGCAGTACTTC. Residues: CASSFRDKSYEQYF.

V gene TRBV6-1 combines with J gene TRBJ2-3; a weak D match, TRBD2 (5 bases). The length of the CDR3 is 15 residues. V was trimmed by 7 bases and J by 2 bases, leaving 16 bases between them. Germline lookup yields CDR1 MNHNS and CDR2 SASEGT. DNA for the CDR3: TGTGCCAGCACCTCGGACTTTTTGAACACAGATACGCAGTATTTT. It translates to CASTSDFLNTDTQYF.

This chain uses TRBV19 with TRBJ1-4; D call uncertain. This CDR3 comprises 15 residues. Germline V gives CDR1 LNHDA, CDR2 SQIVND (reference sequence). V lost 6 bases to trimming and J lost 3 bases, with 14 bases between them. CDR3 loop: CASSVRRRPNEKLFF. The CDR3 nucleotides are TGTGCCAGTAGCGTAAGACGGAGGCCTAATGAAAAACTGTTTTTT.

V usage is TRBV29-1 and J usage is TRBJ2-7; 13 bases agree with TRBD2. CDR3 size: 13 residues. After removal of 7 bases from V and 5 bases from J, the junction contained 5 bases not matched to a gene. Germline CDR1 is SQVTM and CDR2 is ANQGSEA. CDR3 amino acids: CSARTSGRNEQYF. CDR3 nucleotides: TGCAGCGCTCGGACTAGCGGGAGAAACGAGCAGTACTTC.

In its sample, this clone was seen once. The rearrangement joins TRBV19 to TRBJ2-1; D is ambiguous. With 7 bases removed from V and 9 bases from J, the gap between germline ends came to 13 bases. The CDR3 loop spans 12 amino acids. Germline CDR1 is LNHDA and CDR2 is SQIVND (reference sequence). CDR3 loop: CASNHPSSEQFF. CDR3 bases: TGTGCCAGTAATCATCCCTCTAGTGAGCAGTTCTTC. The variable domain in full, completed from reference TRBV19 and TRBJ2-1, reads DGGITQSPKYLFRKEGQNVTLSCEQNLNHDAMYWYRQDPGQGLRLIYYSQIVNDFQKGDIAEGYSVSREKKESFPLTVTSAQKNPTAFYLCASNHPSSEQFFGPGTRLTVL.

This clone appeared a few times. The chain is built from TRBV7-2 and TRBJ1-5; a weak D match, TRBD1 (5 bases). V was cut by 2 bases and J by 5 bases, with 10 bases left in between. The CDR3 spans 14 residues. Germline CDR1 SGHTA, CDR2 FQGNSA. The CDR3 bases are TGTGCCAGCAGCTTATGGGGCCAGGATCAGCCCCAGCATTTT. Translating it yields CASSLWGQDQPQHF.